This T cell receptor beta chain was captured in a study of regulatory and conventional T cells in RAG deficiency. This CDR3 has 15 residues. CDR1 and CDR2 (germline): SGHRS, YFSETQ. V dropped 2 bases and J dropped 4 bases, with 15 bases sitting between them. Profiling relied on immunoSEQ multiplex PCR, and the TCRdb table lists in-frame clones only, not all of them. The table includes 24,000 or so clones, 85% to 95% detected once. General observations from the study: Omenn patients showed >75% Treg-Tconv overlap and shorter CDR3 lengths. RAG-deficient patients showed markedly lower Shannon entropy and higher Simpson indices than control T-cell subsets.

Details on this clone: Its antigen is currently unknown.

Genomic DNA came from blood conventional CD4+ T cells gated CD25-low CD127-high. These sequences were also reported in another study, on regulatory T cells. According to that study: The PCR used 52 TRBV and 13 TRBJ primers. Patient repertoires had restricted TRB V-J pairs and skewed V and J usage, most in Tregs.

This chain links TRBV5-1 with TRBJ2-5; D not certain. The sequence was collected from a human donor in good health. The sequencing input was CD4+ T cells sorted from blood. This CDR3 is CASSFTVLVGETQYF. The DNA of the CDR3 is TGCGCCAGCAGCTTCACGGTGTTAGTCGGAGAGACCCAGTACTTC.